This T cell receptor beta chain came from a study of cytomegalovirus exposure and HLA in healthy donors. Study outcomes and limitations: Later work associated fewer than 20,000 TCR beta sequences with HLA alleles at 0.05 false discovery rate. In a later analysis, TCR beta V- and J-gene trimming was associated with a missense DCLRE1C variant. DRB1 had the most TCR associations and HLA-C the fewest, a later analysis found, with rates varying by HLA locus.

The CDR3 is 15 residues long. Trimming removed 0 bases at V and 1 base at J, with 10 bases between. The V gene's germline CDR1 is WNHNN and CDR2 SYGVQD (reference sequence). Details on this clone: Its antigen is still unknown.

Researchers ran the PCR with 60 Vbeta and 13 Jbeta primers. Under the authors' procedure: Some 9.9 million of tens of millions of unique TCR beta chains were shared, per a later count. Method: immunoSEQ multiplex PCR; TCRdb's copy keeps in-frame clones and lacks some. V and J calls and clone size are those listed in that table; D and trimming were worked out from the DNA. There are about 90,000 clones in the sample; over 75% occur only once, and about 2% lies in the top ten. The receptor's source is a boy between 10 and 17 years old in good health and CMV-seronegative. The source material was PBMCs. The rearrangement uses TRBV10-1 and TRBJ2-7; a possible D gene is TRBD2 (5 bases). The CDR3 loop reads CASSESGDGSYEQYF. In DNA form, the CDR3 reads TGCGCCAGCAGTGAGTCGGGAGACGGATCCTACGAGCAGTACTTC.